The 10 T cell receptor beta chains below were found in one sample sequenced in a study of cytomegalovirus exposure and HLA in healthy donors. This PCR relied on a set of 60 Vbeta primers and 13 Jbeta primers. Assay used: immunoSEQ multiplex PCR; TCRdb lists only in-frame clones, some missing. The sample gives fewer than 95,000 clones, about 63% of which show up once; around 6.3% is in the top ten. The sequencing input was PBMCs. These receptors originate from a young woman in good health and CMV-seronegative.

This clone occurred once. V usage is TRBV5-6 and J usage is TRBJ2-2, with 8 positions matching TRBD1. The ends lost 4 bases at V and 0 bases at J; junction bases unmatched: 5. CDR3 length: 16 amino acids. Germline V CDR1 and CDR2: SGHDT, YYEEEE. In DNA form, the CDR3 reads TGTGCCAGCAGCCCAGCAGGGGGCGCGAACACCGGGGAGCTGTTTTTT. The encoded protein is CASSPAGGANTGELFF.

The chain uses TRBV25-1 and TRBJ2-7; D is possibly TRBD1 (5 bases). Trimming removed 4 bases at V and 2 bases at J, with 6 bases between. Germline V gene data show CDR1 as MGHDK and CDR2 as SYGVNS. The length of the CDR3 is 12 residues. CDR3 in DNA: TGTGCCAGCAGTGCAGGGCCCTACGAGCAGTACTTC. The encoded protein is CASSAGPYEQYF.

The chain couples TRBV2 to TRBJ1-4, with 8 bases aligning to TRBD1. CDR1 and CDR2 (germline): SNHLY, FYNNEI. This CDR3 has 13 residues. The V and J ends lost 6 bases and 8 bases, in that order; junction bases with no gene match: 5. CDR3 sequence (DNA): TGTGCCAGCAGCGGACAGGGAAGGGAAAAACTGTTTTTT. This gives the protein CASSGQGREKLFF.

CDR3 sequence (DNA): TGTGCCAGCAGCGCCACTAGCGGGGGGGCGGGAGAGCAGTACTTC. This encodes CASSATSGGAGEQYF. V gene TRBV7-2 combines with J gene TRBJ2-7; 13 nucleotides agree with TRBD2. CDR1 SGHTA and CDR2 FQGNSA come from the germline V gene. The V and J ends lost 5 bases and 7 bases, in that order; junction bases with no gene match: 8. This CDR3 has 15 residues.

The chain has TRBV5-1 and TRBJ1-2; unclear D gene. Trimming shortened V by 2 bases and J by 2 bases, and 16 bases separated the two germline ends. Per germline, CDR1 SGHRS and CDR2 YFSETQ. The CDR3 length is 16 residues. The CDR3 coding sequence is TGCGCCAGCAGCTTCTTAACAGATTCTTTGAACTATGGCTACACCTTC. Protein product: CASSFLTDSLNYGYTF.

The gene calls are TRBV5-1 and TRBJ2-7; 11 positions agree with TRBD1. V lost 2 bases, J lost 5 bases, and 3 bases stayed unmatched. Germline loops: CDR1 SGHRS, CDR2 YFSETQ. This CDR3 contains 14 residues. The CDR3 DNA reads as TGCGCCAGCAGCTTTGGACAGGGGGCCGACGAGCAGTACTTC. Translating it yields CASSFGQGADEQYF.

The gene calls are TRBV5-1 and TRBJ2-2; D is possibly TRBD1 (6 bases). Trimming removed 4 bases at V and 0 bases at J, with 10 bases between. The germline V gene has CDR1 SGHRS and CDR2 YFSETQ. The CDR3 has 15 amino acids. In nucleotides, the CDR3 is TGCGCCAGCAGCCAAGGACAGACGAACACCGGGGAGCTGTTTTTT. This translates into CASSQGQTNTGELFF.

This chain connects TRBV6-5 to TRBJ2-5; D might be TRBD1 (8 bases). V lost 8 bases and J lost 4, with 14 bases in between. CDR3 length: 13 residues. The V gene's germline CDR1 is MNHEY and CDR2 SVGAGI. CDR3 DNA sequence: TGTGCCAGCGGACAGGGAGGGGTAGAGACCCAGTACTTC. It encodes CASGQGGVETQYF.

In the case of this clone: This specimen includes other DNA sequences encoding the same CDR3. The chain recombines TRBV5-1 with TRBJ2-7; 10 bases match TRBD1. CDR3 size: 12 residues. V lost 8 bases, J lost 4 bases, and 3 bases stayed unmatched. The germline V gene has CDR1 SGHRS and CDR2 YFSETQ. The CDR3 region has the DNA TGCGCCAGTTCGGGACAGGGGTACGAGCAGTACTTC. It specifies CASSGQGYEQYF.

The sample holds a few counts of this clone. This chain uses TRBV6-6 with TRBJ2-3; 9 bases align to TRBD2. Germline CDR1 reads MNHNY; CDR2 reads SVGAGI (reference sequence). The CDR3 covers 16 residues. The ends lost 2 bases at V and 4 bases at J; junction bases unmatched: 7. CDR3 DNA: TGTGCCAGCAGTTACGACGCGGCGGGAGGGTCAGATACGCAGTATTTT. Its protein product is CASSYDAAGGSDTQYF.